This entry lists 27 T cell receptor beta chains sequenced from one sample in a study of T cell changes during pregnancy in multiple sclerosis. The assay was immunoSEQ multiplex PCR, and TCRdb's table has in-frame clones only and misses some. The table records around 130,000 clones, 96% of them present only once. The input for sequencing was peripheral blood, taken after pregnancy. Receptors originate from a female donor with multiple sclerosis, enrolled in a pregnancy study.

CDR3 sequence (DNA): TGTGCCAGCAGCTTAAATGGACTATACAATGAGCAGTTCTTC. This encodes CASSLNGLYNEQFF. The chain employs TRBV7-6 and TRBJ2-1; D is perhaps TRBD2 (6 bases). V lost 2 bases to trimming and J lost 4 bases, with 9 bases between them. In germline, CDR1 is SGHVS, CDR2 FNYEAQ. The CDR3 extends over 14 amino acids.

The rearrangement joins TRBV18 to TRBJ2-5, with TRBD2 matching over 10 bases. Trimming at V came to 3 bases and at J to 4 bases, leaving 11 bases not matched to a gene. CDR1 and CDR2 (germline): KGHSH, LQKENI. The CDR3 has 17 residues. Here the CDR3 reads CASSPPWSGRASETQYF. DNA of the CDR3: TGTGCCAGCTCACCCCCCTGGAGCGGGAGGGCCTCAGAGACCCAGTACTTC.

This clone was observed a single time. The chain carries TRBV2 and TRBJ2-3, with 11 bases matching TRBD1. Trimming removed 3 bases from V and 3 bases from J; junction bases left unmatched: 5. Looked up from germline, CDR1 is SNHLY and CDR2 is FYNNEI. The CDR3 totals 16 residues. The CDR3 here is CASSELGTGGTDTQYF. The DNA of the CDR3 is TGTGCCAGCAGTGAGCTAGGGACAGGGGGGACAGATACGCAGTATTTT.

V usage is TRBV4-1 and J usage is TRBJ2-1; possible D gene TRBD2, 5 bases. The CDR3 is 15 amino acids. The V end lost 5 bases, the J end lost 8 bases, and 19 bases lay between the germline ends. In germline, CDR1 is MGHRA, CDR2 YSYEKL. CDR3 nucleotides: TGCGCCAGCAGCTTCCGGTCAGCCCCGGACTATGAGCAGTTCTTC. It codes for CASSFRSAPDYEQFF.

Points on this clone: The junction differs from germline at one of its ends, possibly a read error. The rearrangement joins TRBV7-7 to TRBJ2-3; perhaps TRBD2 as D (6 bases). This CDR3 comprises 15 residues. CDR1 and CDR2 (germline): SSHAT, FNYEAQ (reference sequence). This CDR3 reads CASSLTGLSTDTQYF. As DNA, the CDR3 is TGTGCTAGCAGTTTGACGGGACTTTCCACAGATACGCAGTATTTT. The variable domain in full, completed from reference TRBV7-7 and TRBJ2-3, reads GAGVSQSPRYKVTKRGQDVTLRCDPISSHATLYWYQQALGQGPEFLTYFNYEAQPDKSGLPSDRFSAERPEGSISTLTIQRTEQRDSAMYRCASSLTGLSTDTQYFGPGTRLTVL.

CDR3 amino acids: CASSEPSGTGSNQPQHF. The CDR3 DNA reads TGTGCCAGCAGCGAGCCGTCCGGGACAGGGAGCAATCAGCCCCAGCATTTT. The chain joins TRBV21-1 to TRBJ1-5; the listed D gene, TRBD1, was not tested against the DNA. TRBV21-1 is a pseudogene locus. The CDR3 contains 17 residues.

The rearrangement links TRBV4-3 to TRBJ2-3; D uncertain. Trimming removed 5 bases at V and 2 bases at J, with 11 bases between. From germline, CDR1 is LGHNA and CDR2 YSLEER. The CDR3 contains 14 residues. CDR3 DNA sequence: TGCGCCAGCAGCGTAGAGGCACACACAGATACGCAGTATTTT. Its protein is CASSVEAHTDTQYF.

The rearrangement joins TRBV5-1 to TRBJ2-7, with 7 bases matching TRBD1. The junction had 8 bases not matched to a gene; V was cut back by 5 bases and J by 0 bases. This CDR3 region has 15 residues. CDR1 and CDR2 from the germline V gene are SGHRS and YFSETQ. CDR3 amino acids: CASSSGQEFSYEQYF. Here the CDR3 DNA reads TGCGCCAGCAGTTCCGGACAGGAATTCTCCTACGAGCAGTACTTC.

In nucleotides, the CDR3 is TGTGCCAGCAGCACCGGACAGGTTCCTTATGGCTACACCTTC. This codes for CASSTGQVPYGYTF. V is TRBV9 and J is TRBJ1-2, with 7 bases that match TRBD1. Germline assignment: CDR1 SGDLS and CDR2 YYNGEE. Losses at the gene ends were 4 bases for V and 5 bases for J; bases not matched to a gene: 8. This CDR3 comprises 14 residues.

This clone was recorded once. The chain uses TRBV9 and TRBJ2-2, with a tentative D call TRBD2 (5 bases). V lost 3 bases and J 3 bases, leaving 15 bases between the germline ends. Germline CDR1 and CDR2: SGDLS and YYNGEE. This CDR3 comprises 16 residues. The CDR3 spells CASSAPGGKDTGELFF. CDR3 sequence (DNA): TGTGCCAGCAGCGCCCCCGGAGGTAAAGACACCGGGGAGCTGTTTTTT.

For the CDR3, the DNA is TGTGCCGAAAGGACTAGCGGGAAAAGGGATACGCAGTATTTT. It specifies CAERTSGKRDTQYF. The chain uses TRBV21-1 and TRBJ2-3; no check of the table's D call, TRBD2, against the DNA was made. TRBV21-1 is termed a pseudogene. CDR3 size: 14 residues.

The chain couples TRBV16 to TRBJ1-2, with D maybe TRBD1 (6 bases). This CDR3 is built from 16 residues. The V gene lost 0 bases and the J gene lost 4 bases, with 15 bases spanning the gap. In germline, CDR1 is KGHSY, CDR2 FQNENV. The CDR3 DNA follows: TGTGCCAGCAGCCAATCTGCACGTACAGGGAGCTATGGCTACACCTTC. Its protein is CASSQSARTGSYGYTF.

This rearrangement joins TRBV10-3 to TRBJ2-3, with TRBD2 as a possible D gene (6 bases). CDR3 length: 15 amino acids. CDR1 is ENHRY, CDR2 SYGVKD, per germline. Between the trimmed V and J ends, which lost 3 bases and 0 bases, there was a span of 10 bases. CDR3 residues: CAISESSGSTDTQYF. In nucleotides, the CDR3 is TGTGCCATCAGTGAATCGAGCGGGAGCACAGATACGCAGTATTTT.

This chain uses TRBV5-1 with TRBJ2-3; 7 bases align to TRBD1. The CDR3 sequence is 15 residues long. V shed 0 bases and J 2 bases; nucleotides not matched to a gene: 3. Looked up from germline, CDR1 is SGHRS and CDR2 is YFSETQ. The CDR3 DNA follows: TGCGCCAGCAGCTTGGGCACAGGGGTCACAGATACGCAGTATTTT. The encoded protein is CASSLGTGVTDTQYF.

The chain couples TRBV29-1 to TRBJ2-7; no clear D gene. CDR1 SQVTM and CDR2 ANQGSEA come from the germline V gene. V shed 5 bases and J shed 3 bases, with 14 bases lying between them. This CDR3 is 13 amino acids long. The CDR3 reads CSVLSPRGYEQYF. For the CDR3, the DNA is TGCAGCGTTTTGTCCCCGAGAGGCTACGAGCAGTACTTC.

For the CDR3, the DNA is TGTGCCAGCAGTTTAGCAGGGAAGGAGTACAATGAGCAGTTCTTC. Its translation: CASSLAGKEYNEQFF. The chain is built from TRBV28 and TRBJ2-1; D is possibly TRBD1 (5 bases). Germline V gene data show CDR1 as MDHEN and CDR2 as SYDVKM. V lost 2 bases, J lost 4 bases, and 12 bases lay in between. This CDR3 is built from 15 residues.

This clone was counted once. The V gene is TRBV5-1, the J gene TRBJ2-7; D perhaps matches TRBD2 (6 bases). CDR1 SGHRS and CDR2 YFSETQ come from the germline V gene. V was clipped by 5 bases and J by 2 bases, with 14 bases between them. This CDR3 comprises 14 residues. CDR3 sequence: CASRDSGLTYEQYF. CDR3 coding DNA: TGCGCCAGCAGAGATAGCGGATTAACCTACGAGCAGTACTTC.

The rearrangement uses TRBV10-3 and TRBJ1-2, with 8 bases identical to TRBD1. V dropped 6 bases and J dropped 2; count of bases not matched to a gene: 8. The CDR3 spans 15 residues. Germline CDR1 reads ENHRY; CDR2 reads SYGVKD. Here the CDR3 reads CAISDRGGENYGYTF. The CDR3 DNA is TGTGCCATCAGCGACAGGGGTGGAGAAAACTATGGCTACACCTTC.

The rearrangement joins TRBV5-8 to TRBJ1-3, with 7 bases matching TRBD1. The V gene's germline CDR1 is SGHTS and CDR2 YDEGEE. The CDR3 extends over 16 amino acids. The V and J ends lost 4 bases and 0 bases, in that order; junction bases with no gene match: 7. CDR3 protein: CASSTGQTTSGNTIYF. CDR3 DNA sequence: TGTGCCAGCAGCACGGGACAGACCACCTCTGGAAACACCATATATTTT.

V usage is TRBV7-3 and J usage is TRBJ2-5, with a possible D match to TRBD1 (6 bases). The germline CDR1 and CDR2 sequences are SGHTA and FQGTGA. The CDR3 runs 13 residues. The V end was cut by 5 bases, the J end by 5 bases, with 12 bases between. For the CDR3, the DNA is TGTGCCAGCAGCCTCCGGACAGAGGAGACCCAGTACTTC. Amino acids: CASSLRTEETQYF.

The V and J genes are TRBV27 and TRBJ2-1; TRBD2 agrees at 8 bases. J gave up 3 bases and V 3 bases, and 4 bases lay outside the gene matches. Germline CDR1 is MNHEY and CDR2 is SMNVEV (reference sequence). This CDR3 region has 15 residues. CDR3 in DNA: TGTGCCAGCAGTTTGTACCTAGCGGGCTACAATGAGCAGTTCTTC. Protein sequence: CASSLYLAGYNEQFF.

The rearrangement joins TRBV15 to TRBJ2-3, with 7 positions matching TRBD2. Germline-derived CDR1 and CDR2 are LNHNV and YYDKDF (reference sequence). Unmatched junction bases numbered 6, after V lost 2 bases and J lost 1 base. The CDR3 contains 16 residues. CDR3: CATSRLEGRGTDTQYF. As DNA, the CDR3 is TGTGCCACCAGCAGACTGGAGGGGAGGGGCACAGATACGCAGTATTTT.

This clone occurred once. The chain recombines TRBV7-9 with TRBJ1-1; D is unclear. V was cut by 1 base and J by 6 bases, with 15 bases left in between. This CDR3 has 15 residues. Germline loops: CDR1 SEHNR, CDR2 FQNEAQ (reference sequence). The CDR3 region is CASSLGKTGAAEAFF. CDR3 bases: TGTGCCAGCAGCTTAGGGAAAACGGGTGCAGCTGAAGCTTTCTTT.

The CDR3 DNA reads as TGTGCCAGCAGCCACCGAGGGCGGGGCTCCTACAATGAGCAGTTCTTC. It encodes CASSHRGRGSYNEQFF. This chain joins TRBV7-8 and TRBJ2-1; TRBD2 might be the D (6 bases). This CDR3 has 16 residues. V dropped 5 bases and J dropped 0 bases, with 14 bases sitting between them. Per germline, CDR1 SGHVS and CDR2 FQNEAQ.

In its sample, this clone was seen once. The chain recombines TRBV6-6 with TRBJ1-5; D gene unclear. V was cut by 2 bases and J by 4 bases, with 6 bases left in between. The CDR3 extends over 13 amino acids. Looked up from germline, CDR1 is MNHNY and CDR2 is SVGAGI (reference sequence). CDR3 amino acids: CASSYGLNQPQHF. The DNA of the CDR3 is TGTGCCAGCAGTTACGGGCTTAATCAGCCCCAGCATTTT.

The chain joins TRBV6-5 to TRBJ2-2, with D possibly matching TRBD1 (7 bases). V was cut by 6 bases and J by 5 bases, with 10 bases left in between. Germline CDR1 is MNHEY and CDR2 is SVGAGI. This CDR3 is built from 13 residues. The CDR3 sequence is CASRQGGTGELFF. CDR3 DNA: TGTGCCAGCAGGCAGGGGGGAACCGGGGAGCTGTTTTTT.

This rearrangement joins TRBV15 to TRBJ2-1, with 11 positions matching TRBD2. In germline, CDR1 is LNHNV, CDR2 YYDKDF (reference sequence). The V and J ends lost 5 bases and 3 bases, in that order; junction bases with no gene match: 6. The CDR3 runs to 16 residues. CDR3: CATSHPTSGDYNEQFF. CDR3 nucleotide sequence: TGTGCCACCAGCCACCCGACTAGCGGGGACTACAATGAGCAGTTCTTC.